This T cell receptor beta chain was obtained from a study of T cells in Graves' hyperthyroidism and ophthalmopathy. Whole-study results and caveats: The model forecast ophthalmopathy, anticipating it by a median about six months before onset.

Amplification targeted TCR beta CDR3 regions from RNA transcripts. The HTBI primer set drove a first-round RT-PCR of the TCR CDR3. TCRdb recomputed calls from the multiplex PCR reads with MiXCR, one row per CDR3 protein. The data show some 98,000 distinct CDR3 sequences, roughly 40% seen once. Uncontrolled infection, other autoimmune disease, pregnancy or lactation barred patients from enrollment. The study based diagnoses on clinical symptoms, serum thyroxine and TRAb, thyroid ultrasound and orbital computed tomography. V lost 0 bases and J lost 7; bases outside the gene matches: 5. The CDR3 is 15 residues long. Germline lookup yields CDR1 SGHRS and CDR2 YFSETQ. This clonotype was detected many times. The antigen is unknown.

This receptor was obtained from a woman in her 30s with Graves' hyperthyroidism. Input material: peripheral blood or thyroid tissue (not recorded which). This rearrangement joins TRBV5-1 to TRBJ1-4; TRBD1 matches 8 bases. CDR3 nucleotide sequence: TGCGCCAGCAGCTTGGTTACAGGGGGAAGTGAAAAACTGTTTTTT. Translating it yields CASSLVTGGSEKLFF.